This record looks at one T cell receptor beta chain sequence and its context. Other nucleotide sequences in the sample specify the same CDR3. Libraries were prepared by immunoSEQ multiplex PCR; TCRdb keeps only in-frame clonotypes and omits some of them. The data contain 150,000 to 200,000 clones, roughly 94% of them singletons. These data are taken from a study of T cell responses to AZD1222 COVID-19 vaccine. J was trimmed by 2 bases and V by 6 bases; bases with no gene match: 1. The germline gives CDR1 SNHLY, CDR2 FYNNEI. The CDR3 length is 14 residues. This TCR was recovered from an adult who received the AZD1222 COVID-19 vaccine. The rearrangement uses TRBV2 and TRBJ1-5; TRBD1 agrees at 10 bases. The sequencing used peripheral blood, collected 28 days after the second AZD1222 dose. The CDR3 bases are TGTGCCAGCAGGGGGACAGGGGGCAATCAGCCCCAGCATTTT. This gives the protein CASRGTGGNQPQHF.